The sequence of this T cell receptor beta chain was determined in a study of identical twins. The study's findings and limits: Zero-insertion analyses might be partly confounded by invariant T cells like MAIT and iNKT. Models underestimated out-of-frame TCR alpha sharing in monozygotic twins. Insertions ran lower in abundant cord blood beta clonotypes, though not in memory repertoires.

With template switching, a universal primer site was added, and the cDNA carried unique molecular identifiers. TCRdb recomputed calls from the 5' RACE reads with MiXCR, one row per CDR3 protein. Of some 590,000 distinct CDR3 sequences in the sample, 9.5% to 10% were seen once. At least ten counts were recorded for this clonotype. Its target is not known. The CDR3 runs to 13 residues. The V gene lost 5 bases and the J gene lost 6 bases, with 15 bases spanning the gap. Germline-derived CDR1 and CDR2 are SGHRS and YFSETQ. This sample also appeared in a second study, on yellow fever vaccine responses in identical twins.

The specimen sequenced was PBMCs. The origin of this receptor is a woman aged 18-29 years in good health. The chain uses TRBV5-1 and TRBJ2-7, with D possibly called TRBD1 or TRBD2 (5 bases each). The CDR3: CASSQDPGSEQYF. As DNA, the CDR3 is TGCGCCAGCAGTCAAGACCCAGGGAGCGAGCAGTACTTC.